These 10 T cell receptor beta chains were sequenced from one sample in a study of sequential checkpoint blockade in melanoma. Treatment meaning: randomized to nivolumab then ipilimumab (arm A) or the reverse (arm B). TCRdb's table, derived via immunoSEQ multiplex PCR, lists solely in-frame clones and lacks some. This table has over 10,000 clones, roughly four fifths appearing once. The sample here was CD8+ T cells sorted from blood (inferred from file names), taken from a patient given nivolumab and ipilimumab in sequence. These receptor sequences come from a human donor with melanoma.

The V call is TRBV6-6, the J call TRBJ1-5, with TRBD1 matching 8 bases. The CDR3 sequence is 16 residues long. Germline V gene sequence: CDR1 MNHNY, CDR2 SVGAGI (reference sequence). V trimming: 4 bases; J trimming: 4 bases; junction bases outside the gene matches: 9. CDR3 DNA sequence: TGTGCCAGCAGTTCCCTGGACAGGGAGAGGAATCAGCCCCAGCATTTT. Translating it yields CASSSLDRERNQPQHF.

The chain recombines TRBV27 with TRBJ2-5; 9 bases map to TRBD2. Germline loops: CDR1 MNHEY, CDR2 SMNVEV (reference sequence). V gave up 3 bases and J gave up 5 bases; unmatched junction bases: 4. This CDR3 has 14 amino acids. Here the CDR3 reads CASSLYTSGETQYF. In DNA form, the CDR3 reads TGTGCCAGCAGTTTGTACACTAGCGGGGAGACCCAGTACTTC.

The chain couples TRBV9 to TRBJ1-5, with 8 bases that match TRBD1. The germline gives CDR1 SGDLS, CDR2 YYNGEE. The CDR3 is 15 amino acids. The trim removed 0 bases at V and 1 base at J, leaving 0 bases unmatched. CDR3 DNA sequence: TGTGCCAGCAGCGTAGCAGGGGGCAGCAATCAGCCCCAGCATTTT. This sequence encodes CASSVAGGSNQPQHF.

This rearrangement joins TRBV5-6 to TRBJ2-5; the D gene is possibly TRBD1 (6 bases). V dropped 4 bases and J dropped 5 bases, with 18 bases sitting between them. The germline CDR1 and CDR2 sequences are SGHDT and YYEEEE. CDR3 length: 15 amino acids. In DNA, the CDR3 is TGTGCCAGCAGCCCTGGTGACAGGAGCTCGGAGACCCAGTACTTC. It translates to CASSPGDRSSETQYF.

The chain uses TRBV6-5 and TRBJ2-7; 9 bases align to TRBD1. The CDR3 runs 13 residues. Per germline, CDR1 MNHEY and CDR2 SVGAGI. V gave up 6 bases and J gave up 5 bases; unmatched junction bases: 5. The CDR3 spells CASRTGTGNEQYF. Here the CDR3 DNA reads TGTGCCAGCAGAACCGGGACAGGGAACGAGCAGTACTTC.

This chain's CDR3 is CASSLGGGSNSNQPQHF. Written as DNA, the CDR3 is TGTGCCAGCAGCTTAGGGGGGGGGAGTAATAGCAATCAGCCCCAGCATTTT. The chain employs TRBV7-9 and TRBJ1-5, with D possibly matching TRBD1 (5 bases). V lost 1 base, J lost 0 bases, and 13 bases lay in between. Per germline, CDR1 SEHNR and CDR2 FQNEAQ (reference sequence). The CDR3 consists of 17 residues.

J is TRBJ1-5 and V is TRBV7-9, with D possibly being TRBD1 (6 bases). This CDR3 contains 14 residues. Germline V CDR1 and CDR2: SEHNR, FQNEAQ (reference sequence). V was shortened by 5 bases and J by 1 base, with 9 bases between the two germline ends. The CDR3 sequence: CASSRGGSNQPQHF. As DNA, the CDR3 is TGTGCCAGCAGCCGAGGGGGAAGCAATCAGCCCCAGCATTTT.

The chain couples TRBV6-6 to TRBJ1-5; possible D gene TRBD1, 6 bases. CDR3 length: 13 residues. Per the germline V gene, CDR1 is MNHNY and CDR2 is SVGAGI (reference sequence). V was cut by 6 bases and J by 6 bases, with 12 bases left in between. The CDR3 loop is CASRPNRVQPQHF. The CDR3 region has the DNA TGTGCCAGCAGACCTAACAGGGTTCAGCCCCAGCATTTT.

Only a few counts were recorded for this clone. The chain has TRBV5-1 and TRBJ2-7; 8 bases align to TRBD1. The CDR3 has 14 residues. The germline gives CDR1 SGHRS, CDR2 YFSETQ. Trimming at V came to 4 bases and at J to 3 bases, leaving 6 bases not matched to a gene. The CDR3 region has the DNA TGCGCCAGCAGCGGGGGGACAGGTTACTACGAGCAGTACTTC. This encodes CASSGGTGYYEQYF.

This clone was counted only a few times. Here the CDR3 reads CASSLVWDRGYEQYF. CDR3 coding DNA: TGTGCCAGCAGCTTAGTATGGGACAGGGGCTACGAGCAGTACTTC. The gene calls are TRBV7-9 and TRBJ2-7; TRBD1 matches 10 bases. The CDR3 totals 15 residues. Unmatched junction bases numbered 3, after V lost 1 base and J lost 3 bases. Germline V gene data show CDR1 as SEHNR and CDR2 as FQNEAQ (reference sequence).